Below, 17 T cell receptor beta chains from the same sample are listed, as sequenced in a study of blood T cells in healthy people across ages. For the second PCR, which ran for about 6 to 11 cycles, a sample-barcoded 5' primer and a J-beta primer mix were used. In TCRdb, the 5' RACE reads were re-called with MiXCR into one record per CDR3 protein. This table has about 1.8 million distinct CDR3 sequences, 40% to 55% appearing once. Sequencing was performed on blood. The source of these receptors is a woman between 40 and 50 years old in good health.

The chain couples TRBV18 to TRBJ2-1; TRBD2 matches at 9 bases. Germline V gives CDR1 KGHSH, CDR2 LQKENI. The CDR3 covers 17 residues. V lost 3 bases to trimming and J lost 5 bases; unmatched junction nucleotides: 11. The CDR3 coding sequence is TGTGCCAGCTCACCTTTCGGAGCGGCGGGGGGGGACAATGAGCAGTTCTTC. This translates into CASSPFGAAGGDNEQFF. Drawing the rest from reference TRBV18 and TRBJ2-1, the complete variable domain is NAGVMQNPRHLVRRRGQEARLRCSPMKGHSHVYWYRQLPEEGLKFMVYLQKENIIDESGMPKERFSAEFPKEGPSILRIQQVVRGDSAAYFCASSPFGAAGGDNEQFFGPGTRLTVL.

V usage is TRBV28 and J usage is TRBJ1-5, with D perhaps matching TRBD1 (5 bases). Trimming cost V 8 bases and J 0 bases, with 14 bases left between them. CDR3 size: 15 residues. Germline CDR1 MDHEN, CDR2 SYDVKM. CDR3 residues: CASLGAGVSNQPQHF. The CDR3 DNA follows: TGTGCCAGCCTCGGGGCGGGGGTTAGCAATCAGCCCCAGCATTTT.

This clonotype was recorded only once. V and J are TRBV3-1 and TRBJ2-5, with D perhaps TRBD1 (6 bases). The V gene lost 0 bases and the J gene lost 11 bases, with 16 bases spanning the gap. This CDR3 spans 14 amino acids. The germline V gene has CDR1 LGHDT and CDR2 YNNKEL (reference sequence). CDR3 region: CASSQDLRGAGQYF. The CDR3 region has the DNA TGTGCCAGCAGCCAAGATCTCAGGGGCGCAGGGCAGTACTTC.

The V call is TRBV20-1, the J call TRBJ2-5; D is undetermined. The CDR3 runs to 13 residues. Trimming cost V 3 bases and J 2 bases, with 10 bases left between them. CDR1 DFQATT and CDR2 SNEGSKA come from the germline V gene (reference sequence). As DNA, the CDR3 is TGCAGTGCTAGCCCCGTCAGTCAAGAGACCCAGTACTTC. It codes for CSASPVSQETQYF.

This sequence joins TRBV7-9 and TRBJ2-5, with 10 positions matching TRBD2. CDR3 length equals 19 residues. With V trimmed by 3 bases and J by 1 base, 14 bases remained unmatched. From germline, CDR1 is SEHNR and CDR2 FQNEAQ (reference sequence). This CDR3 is CASSFFEDEREGAQETQYF. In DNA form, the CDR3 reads TGTGCCAGCAGCTTTTTCGAAGACGAGCGGGAGGGTGCCCAAGAGACCCAGTACTTC.

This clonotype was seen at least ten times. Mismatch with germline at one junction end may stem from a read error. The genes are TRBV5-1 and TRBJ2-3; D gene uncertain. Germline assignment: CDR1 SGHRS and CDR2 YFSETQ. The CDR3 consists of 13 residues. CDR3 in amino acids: CASSLAATDTQYF. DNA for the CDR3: TGTGCCAGCAGTTTGGCAGCGACAGATACGCAGTATTTT.

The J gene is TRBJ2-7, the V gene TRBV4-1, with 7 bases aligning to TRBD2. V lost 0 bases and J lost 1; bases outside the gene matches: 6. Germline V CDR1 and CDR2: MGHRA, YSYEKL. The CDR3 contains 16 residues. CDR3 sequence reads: CASSQDWTSVSYEQYF. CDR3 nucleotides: TGCGCCAGCAGCCAAGATTGGACTAGTGTTTCCTACGAGCAGTACTTC.

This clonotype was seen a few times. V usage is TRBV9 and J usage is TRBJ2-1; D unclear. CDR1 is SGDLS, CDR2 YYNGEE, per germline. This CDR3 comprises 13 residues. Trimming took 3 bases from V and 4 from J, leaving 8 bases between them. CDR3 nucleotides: TGTGCCAGCAGCGCTGGGAAATACAATGAGCAGTTCTTC. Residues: CASSAGKYNEQFF.

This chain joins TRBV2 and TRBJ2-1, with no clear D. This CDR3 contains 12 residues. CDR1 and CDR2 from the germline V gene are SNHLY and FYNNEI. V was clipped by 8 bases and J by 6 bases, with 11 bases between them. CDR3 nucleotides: TGTGCCAGCGCATCTACCTCCAATGAGCAGTTCTTC. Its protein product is CASASTSNEQFF.

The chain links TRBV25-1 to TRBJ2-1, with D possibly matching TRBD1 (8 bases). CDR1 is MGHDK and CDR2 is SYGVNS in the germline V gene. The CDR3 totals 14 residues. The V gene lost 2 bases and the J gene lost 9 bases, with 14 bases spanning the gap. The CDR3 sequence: CASSEQGASGEQFF. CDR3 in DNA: TGTGCCAGCAGTGAACAGGGGGCTAGCGGTGAGCAGTTCTTC.

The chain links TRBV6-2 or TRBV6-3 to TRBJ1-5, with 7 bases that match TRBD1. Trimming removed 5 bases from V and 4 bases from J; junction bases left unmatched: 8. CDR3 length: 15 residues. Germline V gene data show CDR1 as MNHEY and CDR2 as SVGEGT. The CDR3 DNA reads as TGTGCCAGCAGTCCTATCTGCAGGGGGAATCAGCCCCAGCATTTT. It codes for CASSPICRGNQPQHF.

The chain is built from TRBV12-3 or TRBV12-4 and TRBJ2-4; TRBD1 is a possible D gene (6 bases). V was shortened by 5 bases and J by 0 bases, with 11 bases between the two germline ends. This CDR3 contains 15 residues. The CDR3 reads CASSGTRLAKNIQYF. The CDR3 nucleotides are TGTGCCAGCAGTGGGACACGATTAGCCAAAAACATTCAGTACTTC.

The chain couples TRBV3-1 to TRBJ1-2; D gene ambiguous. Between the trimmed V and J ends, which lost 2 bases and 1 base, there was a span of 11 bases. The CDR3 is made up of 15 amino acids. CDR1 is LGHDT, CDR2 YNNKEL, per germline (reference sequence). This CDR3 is CASSQIPRDNYGYTF. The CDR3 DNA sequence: TGTGCCAGCAGCCAAATCCCTAGGGATAACTATGGCTACACCTTC.

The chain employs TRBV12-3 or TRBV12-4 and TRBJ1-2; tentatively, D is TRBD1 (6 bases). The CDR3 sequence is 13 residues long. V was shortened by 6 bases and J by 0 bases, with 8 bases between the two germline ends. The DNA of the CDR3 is TGTGCCAGCAGGGCAGGGGCTAACTATGGCTACACCTTC. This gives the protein CASRAGANYGYTF.

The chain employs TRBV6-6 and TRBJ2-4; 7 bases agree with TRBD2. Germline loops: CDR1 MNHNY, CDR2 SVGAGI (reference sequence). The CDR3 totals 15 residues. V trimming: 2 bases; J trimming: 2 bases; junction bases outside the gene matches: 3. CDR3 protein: CASSYAGVTKNIQYF. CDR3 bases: TGTGCCAGCAGTTACGCGGGGGTGACCAAAAACATTCAGTACTTC.

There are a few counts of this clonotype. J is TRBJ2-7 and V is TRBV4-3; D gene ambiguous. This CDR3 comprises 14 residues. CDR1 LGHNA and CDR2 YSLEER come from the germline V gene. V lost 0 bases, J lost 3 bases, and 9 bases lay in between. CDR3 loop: CASSQEQQHYEQYF. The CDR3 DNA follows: TGCGCCAGCAGCCAAGAACAACAGCACTACGAGCAGTACTTC.

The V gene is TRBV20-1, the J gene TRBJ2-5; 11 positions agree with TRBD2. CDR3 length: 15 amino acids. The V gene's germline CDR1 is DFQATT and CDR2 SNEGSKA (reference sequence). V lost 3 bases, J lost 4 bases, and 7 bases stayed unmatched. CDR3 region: CSARLAGGWLETQYF. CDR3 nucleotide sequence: TGCAGTGCTAGGCTAGCGGGGGGATGGCTAGAGACCCAGTACTTC.